The 9 T cell receptor beta chains below come from one sample, sequenced in a study of blood T cell repertoires in COVID-19. The method was immunoSEQ multiplex PCR; TCRdb's version includes in-frame clones alone and lacks a portion of them. Among about 350,000 clones, about 92% were seen once, and the ten largest hold under 5%. The sequenced material came from peripheral blood. The receptors shown here come from a woman in her sixties with COVID-19, enrolled during active disease.

The chain has TRBV5-1 and TRBJ1-1; 10 bases are shared with TRBD1. The CDR3 loop spans 16 amino acids. V lost 5 bases, J lost 0 bases, and 7 bases stayed unmatched. Germline values: CDR1 SGHRS, CDR2 YFSETQ. CDR3 residues: CASSAGTGVMNTEAFF. CDR3 DNA sequence: TGCGCCAGCAGTGCCGGGACAGGGGTCATGAACACTGAAGCTTTCTTT.

The chain employs TRBV11-3 and TRBJ1-1; 10 bases match TRBD1. This CDR3 is 17 amino acids long. The germline CDR1 and CDR2 sequences are SGHNT and YENEEA. The ends lost 1 base at V and 0 bases at J; junction bases unmatched: 5. Here the CDR3 reads CASSLGQGAGLNTEAFF. The DNA for the CDR3 is TGTGCCAGCAGCTTAGGACAGGGGGCCGGGTTGAACACTGAAGCTTTCTTT.

The J gene is TRBJ1-1, the V gene TRBV7-6; 7 nucleotides agree with TRBD1. The CDR3 extends over 15 amino acids. V trimming: 4 bases; J trimming: 3 bases; junction bases outside the gene matches: 8. CDR1 is SGHVS, CDR2 FNYEAQ, per germline. CDR3 nucleotides: TGTGCCAGCAGCTCCCGACAGGGAAGGGACACTGAAGCTTTCTTT. Amino acids: CASSSRQGRDTEAFF.

The chain combines TRBV5-1 with TRBJ1-2; 7 nucleotides line up with TRBD1. V shed 5 bases, J shed 5 bases, and the junction held 9 bases outside the gene matches. Germline values: CDR1 SGHRS, CDR2 YFSETQ. The CDR3 is 14 residues long. The CDR3 loop reads CASRGDSNPYGYTF. CDR3 DNA: TGCGCCAGCAGGGGGGACAGTAACCCTTATGGCTACACCTTC.

The chain combines TRBV5-8 with TRBJ1-5; possibly TRBD1 for D (5 bases). V was cut by 0 bases and J by 7 bases, with 8 bases left in between. Looked up from germline, CDR1 is SGHTS and CDR2 is YDEGEE. This CDR3 comprises 13 residues. CDR3 bases: TGTGCCAGCAGCTTGGGCAGGGCCCAGCCCCAGCATTTT. Its translation is CASSLGRAQPQHF.

Note on this clone: A far larger clone is a single base away, which makes a read error likely. This chain links TRBV12-3 or TRBV12-4 with TRBJ1-1, with a weak D call TRBD1 (6 bases). The CDR3 is 12 amino acids. V lost 5 bases and J lost 4, with 8 bases in between. In DNA form, the CDR3 reads TGTGCCAGCAGTCAAGGGGGCACTGAAGCTTTCTTT. Translated: CASSQGGTEAFF.

This clone was recorded once. The rearrangement uses TRBV7-6 and TRBJ2-1, with 9 positions matching TRBD2. The V and J ends lost 3 bases and 6 bases, in that order; junction bases with no gene match: 6. This CDR3 has 15 residues. Germline assignment: CDR1 SGHVS and CDR2 FNYEAQ. This CDR3 is CASSFRGGALNEQFF. The CDR3 DNA follows: TGTGCCAGCAGCTTCCGCGGGGGGGCCCTCAATGAGCAGTTCTTC.

This clone was recorded once. This chain joins TRBV6-2 or TRBV6-3 and TRBJ1-2; 9 bases are a match to TRBD1. Trimming at V came to 6 bases and at J to 8 bases, leaving 13 bases not matched to a gene. Germline V CDR1 and CDR2: MNHEY, SVGEGT. CDR3 length: 15 amino acids. CDR3 in amino acids: CASSTSGTGKLGYTF. DNA of the CDR3: TGTGCCAGCAGCACGAGTGGGACAGGGAAGTTGGGCTACACCTTC.

The genes are TRBV24-1 and TRBJ1-5, with D hard to call. Trimming stripped 2 bases from V and 3 bases from J, with 22 bases between. CDR3 size: 19 residues. Germline V gene lookup returns CDR1 KGHDR and CDR2 SFDVKD. As DNA, the CDR3 is TGTGCCACCAGTGATTCGGGATCTAAGGTCGGCGGTGTCAATCAGCCCCAGCATTTT. Amino acid sequence: CATSDSGSKVGGVNQPQHF.